What follows describes a single T cell receptor beta chain. What it binds is not known. V lost 0 bases, J lost 3 bases, and 12 bases lay in between. Germline CDR1 reads MGHRA; CDR2 reads YSYEKL. The CDR3 sequence is 15 residues long. This entry comes from a study of T cells in Graves' hyperthyroidism and ophthalmopathy. RNA transcripts provided the source from which TCR beta CDR3 regions were amplified. When the TCR CDR3 underwent first-round RT-PCR, the HTBI primer set was used. MiXCR, applied by TCRdb to the multiplex PCR reads, yields one record per CDR3 protein. This table has fewer than 400,000 distinct CDR3 sequences, 15% to 18% appearing once. Findings of the study overall: Blood also carried most thyroid clonotypes expanded above 0.001.

Blood from later-ophthalmopathy patients was taken at first hyperthyroidism diagnosis. The chain links TRBV4-1 to TRBJ2-7, with D hard to call. This receptor was obtained from a woman younger than 35 with Graves' hyperthyroidism that later progressed to Graves' ophthalmopathy. The sequenced sample consisted of blood. The CDR3: CASSQDSTTDYEQYF. In DNA, the CDR3 is TGCGCCAGCAGCCAAGATTCCACCACCGACTACGAGCAGTACTTC.